What follows are 10 T cell receptor beta chains derived from one specimen sequenced in a study of cytomegalovirus exposure and HLA in healthy donors. With 60 Vbeta and 13 Jbeta primers, the PCR was carried out. Data came from immunoSEQ multiplex PCR; TCRdb stores just in-frame clones and leaves some out. The data contain nearly 200,000 clones, more than 75% of them seen just once; the ten biggest clones take up about 1.2%. The sample was PBMCs. These receptors were taken from a man aged 25 to 40 in good health and CMV-seronegative.

J is TRBJ1-4 and V is TRBV4-1; 9 bases line up with TRBD1. The CDR3 extends over 15 amino acids. V shed 3 bases, J shed 8 bases, and the junction held 7 bases outside the gene matches. CDR1 and CDR2 from the germline V gene are MGHRA and YSYEKL. CDR3 sequence (DNA): TGCGCCAGCAGCCATCCGGGACAGGGTTTGGAAAAACTGTTTTTT. Translated, it gives CASSHPGQGLEKLFF.

The chain has TRBV9 and TRBJ1-1; D remains unclear. The CDR3 has 14 amino acids. Trimming pared 2 bases from V and 1 base from J, leaving 9 bases between. Germline lookup yields CDR1 SGDLS and CDR2 YYNGEE. The CDR3 loop is CASSVGMGNTEAFF. As DNA, the CDR3 is TGTGCCAGCAGCGTGGGCATGGGGAACACTGAAGCTTTCTTT.

The chain is built from TRBV6-5 and TRBJ2-1; 12 bases line up with TRBD2. This CDR3 comprises 15 residues. V was pared by 5 bases and J by 9 bases, with 8 bases of the junction left unmatched. Germline V gives CDR1 MNHEY, CDR2 SVGAGI. The CDR3 protein is CASSASLAGGAEQFF. The DNA for the CDR3 is TGTGCCAGCAGTGCCTCGCTAGCGGGAGGGGCTGAGCAGTTCTTC.

The sample holds a few counts of this clone. The chain is built from TRBV19 and TRBJ1-5, with TRBD1 matching over 9 bases. Germline V gene sequence: CDR1 LNHDA, CDR2 SQIVND (reference sequence). The CDR3 has 13 amino acids. V lost 11 bases and J lost 3; bases outside the gene matches: 5. This CDR3 is CASGQGLNQPQHF. In nucleotides, the CDR3 is TGTGCCTCGGGACAGGGTCTCAATCAGCCCCAGCATTTT.

CDR3 protein: CSVVAGSYEQYF. DNA of the CDR3: TGCAGCGTTGTGGCAGGTTCCTACGAGCAGTACTTC. The chain employs TRBV29-1 and TRBJ2-7; D uncertain. This CDR3 has 12 residues. V gave up 4 bases and J gave up 1 base, with 8 bases separating them. Germline loops: CDR1 SQVTM, CDR2 ANQGSEA.

This clone has a single count. The chain links TRBV4-1 to TRBJ2-7; 9 positions agree with TRBD2. The CDR3 runs to 16 residues. From germline, CDR1 is MGHRA and CDR2 YSYEKL. V lost 0 bases and J lost 2; bases outside the gene matches: 5. The CDR3 coding sequence is TGCGCCAGCAGCCAAGATGGGCGGGAGGGCCCCTACGAGCAGTACTTC. This translates into CASSQDGREGPYEQYF.

This rearrangement joins TRBV6-1 to TRBJ1-1; D is ambiguous. Germline V gene lookup returns CDR1 MNHNS and CDR2 SASEGT. Between the trimmed V and J ends, which lost 2 bases and 11 bases, there was a span of 18 bases. The CDR3 loop spans 14 amino acids. The CDR3 reads CASSEYHGSREAFF. DNA for the CDR3: TGTGCCAGCAGTGAATATCACGGGTCCCGCGAGGCTTTCTTT.

This clone was recorded a few times. The junction departs from germline at one end; a sequencing error may be responsible. V gene TRBV7-9 combines with J gene TRBJ2-7; TRBD1 might be the D (6 bases). The CDR3 length is 15 residues. From germline, CDR1 is SEHNR and CDR2 FQNEAQ (reference sequence). The CDR3 region has the DNA TGTTCCAGCAGCTTTCTCAGGGGATCGAGAGGCGAGCAGTACTTC. This encodes CSSSFLRGSRGEQYF.

The V and J genes are TRBV25-1 and TRBJ1-1, with 7 nucleotides matching TRBD1. Germline assignment: CDR1 MGHDK and CDR2 SYGVNS. The CDR3 sequence is 13 residues long. The V segment lost 6 bases and the J segment 6 bases; nucleotides outside the gene matches: 7. The CDR3 is CASRDRLMAEAFF. The CDR3 coding sequence is TGTGCCAGCAGGGACAGGCTGATGGCTGAAGCTTTCTTT.

A few counts support this clone. J is TRBJ1-2 and V is TRBV6-5, with 7 bases lining up with TRBD1. Germline CDR1 and CDR2: MNHEY and SVGAGI. With V trimmed by 5 bases and J by 2 bases, 2 bases remained unmatched. The CDR3 is 13 amino acids. The CDR3 bases are TGTGCCAGCAGTACGACAGGGAACTATGGCTACACCTTC. Protein sequence: CASSTTGNYGYTF.